This TCR beta chain comes out of a study of shared clonotypes between healthy human individuals. Study context: Per donor, CD8 memory used one plate, CD8 naive used two, CD4 memory used three and CD4 naive used three.

This table comes from immunoSEQ multiplex PCR, and its TCRdb copy is limited to in-frame clones, with some not included. The sample yields some 300,000 clones, around 70% seen once. The germline CDR1 and CDR2 sequences are SGHVS and FQNEAQ. With V trimmed by 5 bases and J by 1 base, 6 bases remained unmatched. The CDR3 loop spans 16 amino acids. The specimen sequenced was memory CD4+ T cells sorted from blood. Noted subset: CD45RA-negative fraction. The TCR was taken from a young man in good health. This chain uses TRBV7-8 with TRBJ2-1, with TRBD1 identical over 9 bases. CDR3 amino acids: CASSRTGTGSYNEQFF. CDR3 sequence (DNA): TGTGCCAGCAGCCGCACCGGGACAGGGTCCTACAATGAGCAGTTCTTC. Using reference TRBV7-8 and TRBJ2-1 for the parts outside the CDR3, the full variable domain is GAGVSQSPRYKVAKRGQDVALRCDPISGHVSLFWYQQALGQGPEFLTYFQNEAQLDKSGLPSDRFFAERPEGSVSTLKIQRTQQEDSAVYLCASSRTGTGSYNEQFFGPGTRLTVL.